This TCR beta chain was identified during a study of blood T cell repertoires in COVID-19. Study at large: Spain, Italy and the United States supplied samples that represented acute and convalescent COVID-19. From T cells, B-cell-depleted T cells, or PBMCs came the material, which was cDNA or gDNA.

Assay: immunoSEQ multiplex PCR; the TCRdb copy retains only in-frame clones and omits some. This table has 110,000 or so clones, approximately 80% appearing once. This TCR came from a woman aged 40 to 50 with acute or convalescent COVID-19. Sequencing was performed on peripheral blood.

CDR3 sequence: CASSFTTNEKLFF. The CDR3 nucleotides are TGTGCCAGCAGCTTTACAACTAATGAAAAACTGTTTTTT. The chain employs TRBV7-9 and TRBJ1-4; D remains ambiguous. The germline gives CDR1 SEHNR, CDR2 FQNEAQ (reference sequence). Trimming took 3 bases from V and 0 from J, leaving 2 bases between them. There are 13 residues in the CDR3.